The rows below give T cell receptor beta chains drawn from one sample of a study of patients and donors after allogeneic stem cell transplantation. A single record per CDR3 protein comes from TCRdb applying MiXCR to the RT-PCR reads. The sample consists of 920,000 or so distinct CDR3 sequences, under 20% of them appearing once. The sample taken for sequencing was blood, either unsorted or a sorted T cell fraction (not recorded which). Receptors originate from a human donor who was either an allogeneic HSCT recipient or a stem cell or donor lymphocyte infusion donor (not recorded which). It is not recorded whose cells these are; they may come from a transplant donor. The CDR3 runs from the conserved cysteine through the conserved F or W. D genes are given only for firm matches. Some rows have no size entry. The others give once, few or many, or a class for an expanded clone.

abundance	v_gene	j_gene	d_gene	CDR3nt	CDR3aa
few	TRBV25-1	TRBJ2-1	TRBD2	TGTGCCAGCAGTGAGCTGGGACTAGTGAACGGGGAGCAGTTCTTC	CASSELGLVNGEQFF
NA	TRBV25-1	TRBJ2-1	TRBD2	TGTGCCAGCAGTGGCGGACTAGCGGGAGATATAAATGAGCAGTTCTTC	CASSGGLAGDINEQFF
NA	TRBV6-1	TRBJ2-2	TRBD2	TGTGCCAGCAGGAGTACTAGCGCCGGGGAGCTGTTTTTT	CASRSTSAGELFF
few	TRBV10-3	TRBJ1-6	NA	TGTGCCATCAGTGAGTCGATGCCCAAGTGGCCGGGCCGAAATTCACCCCTCCACTTT	CAISESMPKWPGRNSPLHF
NA	TRBV5-1	TRBJ2-1	NA	TGCGCCAGCAGCCCAGCGAAGACTAGTGGTTCGAGTGAGCAGTTCTTC	CASSPAKTSGSSEQFF
NA	TRBV29-1	TRBJ2-3	TRBD1	TGCAGCGGAGGGACAGGGGAAGATACGCAGTATTTT	CSGGTGEDTQYF
many	TRBV29-1	TRBJ2-3	NA	TGCAGCGTTAGGGGGCTAGCGTTAGATACGCAGTATTTT	CSVRGLALDTQYF
NA	TRBV9	TRBJ1-2	NA	TGTGCCAGCAGCGTAGAGGGCGACAACTATGGCTACACCTTC	CASSVEGDNYGYTF
NA	TRBV4-3	TRBJ2-3	TRBD2	TGCGCCAGCAGCCAAGGCACTAGCGGGGATACGCAGTATTTT	CASSQGTSGDTQYF
NA	TRBV7-2	TRBJ2-5	NA	TGTGCCAGCAGCTCGGCGAGGGAGACCCAGTACTTC	CASSSARETQYF
NA	TRBV15	TRBJ2-3	TRBD2	TGTGCCACCAGCAGAGCTAGCGGGGTGAGCACAGATACGCAGTATTTT	CATSRASGVSTDTQYF